These T cell receptor beta chains were read from a single sample in a study of shared clonotypes between healthy human individuals. Generated by immunoSEQ multiplex PCR, the TCRdb table keeps only in-frame clones and is missing some. This table has approximately 590,000 clones, less than 97% appearing once. The source material was naive CD8+ T cells sorted from blood. The receptors here all came from a woman under 40 in good health. The CDR3 runs from the conserved cysteine through the conserved F or W. Each record gives: V gene, clone size, J gene, D gene, CDR3 DNA, CDR3 protein. The D gene is left open where the match is weak. Clone size is stated in some rows and not others, as once, few, many or a class when expanded.

TRBV9	.	TRBJ1-2	.	TGTGCCAGCAGCGTAGGAGGATTTGGGGATGGCTACACCTTC	CASSVGGFGDGYTF
TRBV27	.	TRBJ2-1	.	TGTGCCAGCAGTTTATGGACTCGACACAATGAGCAGTTCTTC	CASSLWTRHNEQFF
TRBV28	.	TRBJ2-7	TRBD2	TGTGCCAGCAGCGTAACGGGGACTACATACGAGCAGTACTTC	CASSVTGTTYEQYF
TRBV10-2	.	TRBJ2-7	TRBD1	TGCGCCAGCAGCGGACCGGGACAGATCTACGAGCAGTACTTC	CASSGPGQIYEQYF
TRBV27	.	TRBJ2-1	.	TGTGCCAGCAGTTTGAGGGGCCCATCCTACAATGAGCAGTTCTTC	CASSLRGPSYNEQFF
TRBV6-5	.	TRBJ2-5	TRBD1	TGTGCCAGCAGTTGGACAGGGAGTGAAGAGACCCAGTACTTC	CASSWTGSEETQYF
TRBV7-9	.	TRBJ2-5	TRBD2	TGTGCCAGCAGCTCTAGCGGGGCCCAAGAGACCCAGTACTTC	CASSSSGAQETQYF
TRBV11-2	.	TRBJ2-1	TRBD1	TGTGCCAGCAGCTTATGGACAGGGAGGGAGCAGTTCTTC	CASSLWTGREQFF
TRBV4-2	.	TRBJ1-2	.	TGTGCCAGCAGCCAAGAGCACGACAGGTACTATGGCTACACCTTC	CASSQEHDRYYGYTF
TRBV5-4	.	TRBJ2-7	TRBD2	TGTGCCAGCAGTACCGGGACTAGCGGCCACGAGCAGTACTTC	CASSTGTSGHEQYF
TRBV10-1	.	TRBJ2-7	TRBD1	TGCGCCAGCAGCCGAGACAGGGGACCCTACGAGCAGTACTTC	CASSRDRGPYEQYF
TRBV27	.	TRBJ1-5	.	TGTGCCAGCAGTCCGGGGACCAGCAATCAGCCCCAGCATTTT	CASSPGTSNQPQHF
TRBV7-3	once	TRBJ1-1	.	TGTGCCAGCAGCTTAGAGGCAGGGCTCACTGAAGCTTTCTTT	CASSLEAGLTEAFF
TRBV6-1	.	TRBJ2-1	.	TGTGCCACAGGTTTAGCCGCCAACTCCTACAATGAGCAGTTCTTC	CATGLAANSYNEQFF
TRBV27	once	TRBJ1-1	TRBD1	TGTGCCAGCAGTTCCCGGACAGGGTTAACTGAAGCTTTCTTT	CASSSRTGLTEAFF
TRBV9	.	TRBJ2-6	.	TGTGCCAGCAGCATCAGAAGCGAACCATCTGGGGCCAACGTCCTGACTTTC	CASSIRSEPSGANVLTF
TRBV11-2	.	TRBJ2-7	.	TGTGCCAGCAGCTTAGATCCGGGGTACGAGCAGTACTTC	CASSLDPGYEQYF
TRBV27	.	TRBJ1-2	.	TGTGCCAGCAGTTCGTATTTCTCCTCAGGTGTCTATGGCTACACCTTC	CASSSYFSSGVYGYTF
TRBV27	.	TRBJ2-7	.	TGTGCCAGCAGAAAGCCCTTATTTGGCAGGGTCTACGAGCAGTACTTC	CASRKPLFGRVYEQYF
TRBV30	.	TRBJ2-7	.	TGTGCCTGGACAGGCCCGGCGAGCATCTCCTACGAGCAGTACTTC	CAWTGPASISYEQYF
TRBV5-1	.	TRBJ2-1	TRBD2	TGCGCCAGCAGCGCGGGACTAGCGGGAGCTCATGAGCAGTTCTTC	CASSAGLAGAHEQFF
TRBV5-1	.	TRBJ2-7	.	TGCGCCAGCAGCTTGGGTTCAGCTAACTACGAGCAGTACTTC	CASSLGSANYEQYF
TRBV11-2	.	TRBJ1-2	.	TGTGCCAGCAGCTTAGGGGCAGGTCTAGACTATGGCTACACCTTC	CASSLGAGLDYGYTF
TRBV25-1	.	TRBJ2-2	TRBD1	TGTGCCAGCAGCGGACAGGGCGGGGAGCTGTTTTTT	CASSGQGGELFF
TRBV28	.	TRBJ2-4	.	TGTGCCAGCAGTTTATGGGGGGAACTTAGTAAAAACATTCAGTACTTC	CASSLWGELSKNIQYF
TRBV30	.	TRBJ2-1	.	TGTGCCTGGAGGGGTAGCGGCAACAATGAGCAGTTCTTC	CAWRGSGNNEQFF
TRBV6-1	.	TRBJ2-7	.	TGTGCCAGCAGTGAAGACAGGGTGAGCTCCTACGAGCAGTACTTC	CASSEDRVSSYEQYF
TRBV21-1	.	TRBJ2-7	.	TGTGCCAGCAGCAAAAAGGTGAGCCAGCGGGAGGTCTACGAGCAGTACTTC	CASSKKVSQREVYEQYF
TRBV27	.	TRBJ2-2	.	TGTGCCAGCAGGGGGGCCCCGAACACCGGGGAGCTGTTTTTT	CASRGAPNTGELFF
TRBV15	.	TRBJ2-7	.	TGTGCCACCAGCAGAGATCGGGGAGGCACGTCCTACGAGCAGTACTTC	CATSRDRGGTSYEQYF